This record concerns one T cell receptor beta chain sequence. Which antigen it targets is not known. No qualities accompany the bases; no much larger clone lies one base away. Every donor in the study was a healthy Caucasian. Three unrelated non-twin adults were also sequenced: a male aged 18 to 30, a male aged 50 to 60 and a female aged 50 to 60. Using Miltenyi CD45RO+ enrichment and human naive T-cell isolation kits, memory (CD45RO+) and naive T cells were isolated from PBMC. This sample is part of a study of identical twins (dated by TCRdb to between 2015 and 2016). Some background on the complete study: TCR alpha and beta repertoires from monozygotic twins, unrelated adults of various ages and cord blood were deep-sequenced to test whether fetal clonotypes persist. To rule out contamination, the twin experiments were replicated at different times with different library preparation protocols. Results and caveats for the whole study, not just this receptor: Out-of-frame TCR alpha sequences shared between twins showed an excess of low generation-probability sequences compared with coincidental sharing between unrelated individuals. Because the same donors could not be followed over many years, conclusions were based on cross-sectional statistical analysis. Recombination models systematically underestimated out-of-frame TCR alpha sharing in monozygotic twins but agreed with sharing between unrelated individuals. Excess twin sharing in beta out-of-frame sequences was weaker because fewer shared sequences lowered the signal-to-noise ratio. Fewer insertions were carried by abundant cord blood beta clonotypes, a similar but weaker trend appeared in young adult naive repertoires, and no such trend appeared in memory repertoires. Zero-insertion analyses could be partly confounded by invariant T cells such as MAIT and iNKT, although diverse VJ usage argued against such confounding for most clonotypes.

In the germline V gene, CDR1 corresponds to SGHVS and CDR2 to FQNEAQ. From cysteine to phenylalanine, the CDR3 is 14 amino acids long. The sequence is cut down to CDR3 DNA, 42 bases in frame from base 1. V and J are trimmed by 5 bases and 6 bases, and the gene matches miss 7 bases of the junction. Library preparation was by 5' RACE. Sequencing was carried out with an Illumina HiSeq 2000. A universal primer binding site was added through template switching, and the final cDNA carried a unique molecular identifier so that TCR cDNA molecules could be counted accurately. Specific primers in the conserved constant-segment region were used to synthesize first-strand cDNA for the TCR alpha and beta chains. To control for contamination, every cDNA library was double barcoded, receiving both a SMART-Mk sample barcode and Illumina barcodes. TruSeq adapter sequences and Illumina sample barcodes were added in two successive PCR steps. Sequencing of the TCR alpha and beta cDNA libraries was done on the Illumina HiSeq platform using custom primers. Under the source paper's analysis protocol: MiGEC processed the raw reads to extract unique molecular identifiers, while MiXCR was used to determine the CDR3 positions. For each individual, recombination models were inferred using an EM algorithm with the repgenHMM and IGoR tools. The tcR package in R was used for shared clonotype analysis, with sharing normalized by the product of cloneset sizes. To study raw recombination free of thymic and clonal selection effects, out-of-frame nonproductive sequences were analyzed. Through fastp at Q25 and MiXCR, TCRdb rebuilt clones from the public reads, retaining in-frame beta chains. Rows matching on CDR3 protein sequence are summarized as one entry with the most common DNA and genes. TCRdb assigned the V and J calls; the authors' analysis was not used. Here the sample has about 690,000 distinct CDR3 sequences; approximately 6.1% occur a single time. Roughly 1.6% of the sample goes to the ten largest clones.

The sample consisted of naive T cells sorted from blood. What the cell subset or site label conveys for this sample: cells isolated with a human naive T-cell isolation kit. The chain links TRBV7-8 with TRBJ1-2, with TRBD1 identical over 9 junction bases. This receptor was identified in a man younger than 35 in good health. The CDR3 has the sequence CASSAGTGWNGYTF. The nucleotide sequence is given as TGTGCCAGCAGCGCCGGGACAGGGTGGAATGGCTACACCTTC.